Below are 17 T cell receptor beta chains sequenced from a single sample in a study of cytomegalovirus exposure and HLA in healthy donors. This PCR relied on a set of 60 Vbeta primers and 13 Jbeta primers. This table comes from immunoSEQ multiplex PCR, and its TCRdb copy is limited to in-frame clones, with some not included. The sample shows 85,000 to 95,000 clones, roughly two thirds of them seen only once. The specimen was PBMCs. These TCRs come from a woman aged 25 to 39 in good health and CMV-seronegative.

The chain uses TRBV4-2 and TRBJ2-2, with D unresolved. Trimming shortened V by 4 bases and J by 3 bases, and 12 bases separated the two germline ends. The germline CDR1 and CDR2 sequences are LGHNA and YNFKEQ. The CDR3 is 15 residues long. CDR3 protein: CASSPTITYTGELFF. The CDR3 DNA reads as TGTGCCAGCAGCCCAACGATCACTTACACCGGGGAGCTGTTTTTT.

V gene TRBV5-6 combines with J gene TRBJ2-7; the D gene is possibly TRBD1 (6 bases). V was cut by 0 bases and J by 3 bases, with 13 bases left in between. Germline CDR1 is SGHDT and CDR2 is YYEEEE. The CDR3 loop spans 15 amino acids. In DNA, the CDR3 is TGTGCCAGCAGCTTGGTGGGGACACCTAACTACGAGCAGTACTTC. It encodes CASSLVGTPNYEQYF.

Only a few counts were recorded for this clone. This chain uses TRBV7-2 with TRBJ2-3; TRBD2 matches at 8 bases. Germline V gene data show CDR1 as SGHTA and CDR2 as FQGNSA. J gave up 5 bases and V 3 bases, and 7 bases lay outside the gene matches. The CDR3 is 15 residues long. Written as DNA, the CDR3 is TGTGCCAGCAGCTTTGGTAGCGGGGTAAAAGATACGCAGTATTTT. It encodes CASSFGSGVKDTQYF.

The V gene is TRBV15, the J gene TRBJ2-4; tentative D call: TRBD1 (7 bases). Looked up from germline, CDR1 is LNHNV and CDR2 is YYDKDF (reference sequence). The CDR3 contains 17 residues. V dropped 1 base and J dropped 3 bases, with 16 bases sitting between them. DNA for the CDR3: TGTGCCACCAGCAGAGCGGGGGCTGGACAGGTCAAAAACATTCAGTACTTC. Its translation is CATSRAGAGQVKNIQYF. The whole variable domain, remainder taken from reference TRBV15 and TRBJ2-4, is DAMVIQNPRYQVTQFGKPVTLSCSQTLNHNVMYWYQQKSSQAPKLLFHYYDKDFNNEADTPDNFQSRRPNTSFCFLDIRSPGLGDTAMYLCATSRAGAGQVKNIQYFGAGTRLSVL.

This clone has just a few counts. The CDR3 region has the DNA TGTGCCAGCAGCTTCGGGGTAGGAACTGAAGCTTTCTTT. This gives the protein CASSFGVGTEAFF. V usage is TRBV11-2 and J usage is TRBJ1-1; D gene unclear. This CDR3 comprises 13 residues. V was pared by 3 bases and J by 5 bases, with 10 bases between. Germline V CDR1 and CDR2: SGHAT, FQNNGV.

The chain has TRBV5-1 and TRBJ2-1, with a weak D call TRBD2 (6 bases). The ends were cut back, 0 bases at V and 2 bases at J, with 6 bases in the middle. The germline V gene has CDR1 SGHRS and CDR2 YFSETQ. The length of the CDR3 is 14 residues. The CDR3 DNA reads as TGCGCCAGCAGCTTGGGGAGGGCCTACAATGAGCAGTTCTTC. It encodes CASSLGRAYNEQFF. Using reference TRBV5-1 and TRBJ2-1 for the parts outside the CDR3, the full variable domain is KAGVTQTPRYLIKTRGQQVTLSCSPISGHRSVSWYQQTPGQGLQFLFEYFSETQRNKGNFPGRFSGRQFSNSRSEMNVSTLELGDSALYLCASSLGRAYNEQFFGPGTRLTVL.

The sample holds one count of this clone. The CDR3 is CASLRAGDLPNYGYTF. CDR3 sequence (DNA): TGTGCCAGCTTACGGGCAGGGGATCTTCCTAACTATGGCTACACCTTC. The chain links TRBV7-9 to TRBJ1-2, with D maybe TRBD1 (6 bases). This CDR3 comprises 16 residues. Germline CDR1 and CDR2: SEHNR and FQNEAQ (reference sequence). V was clipped by 8 bases and J by 0 bases, with 19 bases between them.

The chain combines TRBV5-4 with TRBJ2-3; 12 bases fit TRBD2. Looked up from germline, CDR1 is SGHNT and CDR2 is YYREEE (reference sequence). The CDR3 is 17 amino acids. The trim removed 1 base at V and 4 bases at J, leaving 7 bases unmatched. The DNA of the CDR3 is TGTGCCAGCAGCTTGCGTCTAGCGGGGGGGCCAGCAGATACGCAGTATTTT. It is translated as CASSLRLAGGPADTQYF.

The chain has TRBV6-5 and TRBJ2-2; maybe TRBD2 (6 bases). CDR3 length: 14 residues. V gave up 6 bases and J gave up 3 bases, with 11 bases separating them. Germline V gene sequence: CDR1 MNHEY, CDR2 SVGAGI. CDR3 coding DNA: TGTGCCAGCAGGGAGGGTTCGGACACCGGGGAGCTGTTTTTT. Its translation is CASREGSDTGELFF.

The V call is TRBV5-1, the J call TRBJ2-1; a weak D match, TRBD2 (6 bases). The length of the CDR3 is 16 residues. Germline-derived CDR1 and CDR2 are SGHRS and YFSETQ. The V gene lost 1 base and the J gene lost 4 bases, with 15 bases spanning the gap. CDR3 nucleotides: TGCGCCAGCAGCTTGACTAGTCTAGGAGGGTACAATGAGCAGTTCTTC. It encodes CASSLTSLGGYNEQFF.

This clone was observed a handful of times. This rearrangement joins TRBV10-3 to TRBJ2-1; 7 positions match TRBD2. Germline V gene data show CDR1 as ENHRY and CDR2 as SYGVKD. Unmatched junction bases numbered 8, after V lost 6 bases and J lost 6 bases. CDR3 length: 14 amino acids. The CDR3 DNA is TGTGCCATCAGGAGACTAACGGGGGGCAATGAGCAGTTCTTC. Translation: CAIRRLTGGNEQFF.

V is TRBV5-1 and J is TRBJ2-7; 9 bases agree with TRBD1. The trim removed 2 bases at V and 0 bases at J, leaving 3 bases unmatched. Germline loops: CDR1 SGHRS, CDR2 YFSETQ. This CDR3 region has 15 residues. In DNA, the CDR3 is TGCGCCAGCAGCTTAACAGGGGGCACCTCCTACGAGCAGTACTTC. Protein: CASSLTGGTSYEQYF.

This sequence joins TRBV5-1 and TRBJ1-1; a weak D match, TRBD1 (6 bases). V dropped 2 bases and J dropped 7 bases, with 6 bases sitting between them. CDR3 size: 11 residues. CDR1 SGHRS and CDR2 YFSETQ come from the germline V gene. The CDR3 is CASSFRGEAFF. CDR3 DNA: TGCGCCAGCAGCTTCAGGGGTGAAGCTTTCTTT.

V and J are TRBV5-1 and TRBJ2-3; D unclear. Trimming stripped 2 bases from V and 6 bases from J, with 10 bases between. Germline V CDR1 and CDR2: SGHRS, YFSETQ. CDR3 length: 13 amino acids. The CDR3 nucleotides are TGCGCCAGCAGCTTCCAGGTTGGCGATACGCAGTATTTT. This gives the protein CASSFQVGDTQYF.

In this sample, this clone turned up once. This chain connects TRBV7-9 to TRBJ1-1; the match to TRBD1 covers 8 bases. This CDR3 contains 18 residues. V was pared by 4 bases and J by 0 bases, with 13 bases of the junction left unmatched. Germline V gives CDR1 SEHNR, CDR2 FQNEAQ (reference sequence). The CDR3 region has the DNA TGTGCCAGCAGCTCACCCCCCGGGACAGGTTCCCTGAACACTGAAGCTTTCTTT. It encodes CASSSPPGTGSLNTEAFF.

The rearrangement links TRBV6-5 to TRBJ2-3, with unresolved D. The CDR3 runs 13 residues. Trimming stripped 4 bases from V and 1 base from J, with 6 bases between. The germline gives CDR1 MNHEY, CDR2 SVGAGI. The CDR3 sequence: CASSFGRTDTQYF. The CDR3 DNA reads as TGTGCCAGCAGTTTCGGTCGCACAGATACGCAGTATTTT.

This clone was found a few times. The CDR3 DNA reads as TGTGCCAGCAGCACTAGCGGCTGGGGGAAAGGAAACACCATATATTTT. Protein: CASSTSGWGKGNTIYF. The rearrangement links TRBV7-9 to TRBJ1-3; D perhaps matches TRBD1 (5 bases). V was clipped by 5 bases and J by 4 bases, with 18 bases between them. This CDR3 has 16 residues. The germline V gene encodes CDR1 SEHNR and CDR2 FQNEAQ (reference sequence).